What follows are 2 T cell receptor beta chains derived from one specimen sequenced in a study of shared clonotypes between healthy human individuals. The protocol was immunoSEQ multiplex PCR, while the TCRdb copy is restricted to in-frame clones and leaves out a portion. This sample has roughly 2 million clones, with more than 90% found just once. Sequenced: naive CD4+ T cells sorted from blood. Subset of the sample: CD45RA+ positively selected. These receptor sequences come from a man in his late teens or twenties in good health.

The chain employs TRBV10-3 and TRBJ2-1, with 8 nucleotides matching TRBD2. V lost 5 bases and J lost 6; bases outside the gene matches: 9. CDR3 length: 15 amino acids. CDR1 is ENHRY, CDR2 SYGVKD, per germline. The CDR3 bases are TGTGCCATCAGTTCCGGGACTAGTATGTTCAATGAGCAGTTCTTC. Translating gives CAISSGTSMFNEQFF.

This chain connects TRBV6-8 to TRBJ2-3; 13 nucleotides agree with TRBD2. The ends lost 2 bases at V and 2 bases at J; junction bases unmatched: 7. This CDR3 has 18 residues. CDR1 and CDR2 (germline): MNHGY, SAAAGT. The CDR3 DNA sequence: TGTGCCAGCAGTTACGCTGGGACTAGCGGGAAGAACACAGATACGCAGTATTTT. It yields the protein CASSYAGTSGKNTDTQYF.